These 21 T cell receptor beta chains came from one sample sequenced in a study of beta chain features in type 1 diabetes. As every portion of the isolated RNA was reverse transcribed, the sequencing read expressed TCRB transcripts. TCRdb keeps only in-frame clones here, not all; method: immunoSEQ multiplex PCR. The table shows some 270,000 clones, with about 8% occurring only once. Sequencing was performed on central memory CD4+ T cells from blood. The receptor source for this set is a woman younger than 30 in good health.

The chain links TRBV5-8 to TRBJ2-2; no firm D call. Trimming took 0 bases from V and 5 from J, leaving 11 bases between them. The CDR3 has 15 amino acids. Germline CDR1 SGHTS, CDR2 YDEGEE. The CDR3 coding sequence is TGTGCCAGCAGCTTGGCGGCTTTACGGACCGGGGAGCTGTTTTTT. Its protein product is CASSLAALRTGELFF.

This clone was detected only a few times. One base away lies a much larger clone, so this may be a sequencing read error. This sequence joins TRBV7-8 and TRBJ2-2; D is undetermined. V gave up 2 bases and J gave up 1 base, with 5 bases separating them. The CDR3 is 14 amino acids. In germline, CDR1 is SGHVS, CDR2 FQNEAQ. CDR3 in amino acids: CASSLRVNTGELFF. CDR3 coding DNA: TGTGCCAGCAGCTTACGAGTGAACACCGGGGAGCTGTTTTTT.

V usage is TRBV27 and J usage is TRBJ2-7; 7 nucleotides agree with TRBD1. V lost 5 bases and J lost 4; bases outside the gene matches: 5. Germline CDR1 MNHEY, CDR2 SMNVEV (reference sequence). The CDR3 runs 13 residues. The CDR3 DNA reads as TGTGCCAGCAGTCGACAGGGTTGGTACGAGCAGTACTTC. This encodes CASSRQGWYEQYF.

The gene calls are TRBV28 and TRBJ1-2; possible D gene TRBD1, 6 bases. Trimming pared 3 bases from V and 8 bases from J, leaving 16 bases between. CDR1 is MDHEN and CDR2 is SYDVKM in the germline V gene. This CDR3 is built from 14 residues. The CDR3 nucleotides read TGTGCCAGCAGTTTTCAATGGGGGGCAGGCGGCTACACCTTC. Translation gives CASSFQWGAGGYTF.

This clone appeared a few times. This sequence joins TRBV6-1 and TRBJ2-5; the D is unclear. With 0 bases removed from V and 5 bases from J, the gap between germline ends came to 4 bases. Germline V gene sequence: CDR1 MNHNS, CDR2 SASEGT. The CDR3 loop spans 12 amino acids. The CDR3 DNA sequence: TGTGCCAGCAGTGAAGCGGTGGAGACCCAGTACTTC. The encoded protein is CASSEAVETQYF.

This clone appeared a few times. The J gene is TRBJ1-1, the V gene TRBV15, with no clear D. Germline CDR1 and CDR2: LNHNV and YYDKDF (reference sequence). V was clipped by 0 bases and J by 4 bases, with 6 bases between them. The CDR3 totals 13 residues. CDR3 nucleotides: TGTGCCACCAGCAGAGAGGCGGCCACTGAAGCTTTCTTT. Its translation is CATSREAATEAFF.

This clone was seen only once. The chain has TRBV7-3 and TRBJ2-7, with no clear D. The CDR3 has 11 residues. The V end lost 5 bases, the J end lost 6 bases, and 8 bases lay between the germline ends. Germline lookup yields CDR1 SGHTA and CDR2 FQGTGA. As DNA, the CDR3 is TGTGCCAGCAGCCAAGATTTCGAGCAGTACTTC. Its protein product is CASSQDFEQYF.

This clone has a count of ten or more. V and J are TRBV4-3 and TRBJ2-1, with 10 nucleotides matching TRBD2. J was trimmed by 7 bases and V by 1 base; bases with no gene match: 7. The germline gives CDR1 LGHNA, CDR2 YSLEER. The CDR3 is 16 amino acids. The CDR3 sequence: CASSQAAGTSANEQFF. CDR3 nucleotide sequence: TGCGCCAGCAGCCAAGCCGCCGGGACTAGCGCTAATGAGCAGTTCTTC.

About this clone: Sequence at one end of the junction differs from germline and may be a read error. V and J are TRBV23-1 and TRBJ2-7, with D hard to call. TRBV23-1 is identified as an open reading frame with a role that is uncertain. The CDR3 is 11 amino acids. The CDR3 loop reads CASSSIYEQYF. The CDR3 DNA reads TGTGCCAGCAGTTCCATCTACGAGCAGTACTTC.

This sequence joins TRBV12-5 and TRBJ2-2; perhaps TRBD2 as D (6 bases). This CDR3 is 16 amino acids long. V dropped 5 bases and J dropped 1 base, with 14 bases sitting between them. Germline V gives CDR1 LGHNT, CDR2 FRNRAP. The CDR3 is CASGPGRIGNTGELFF. DNA of the CDR3: TGTGCTAGTGGTCCAGGGAGGATTGGGAACACCGGGGAGCTGTTTTTT. Together with reference TRBV12-5 and TRBJ2-2, the CDR3 gives the full variable domain: DARVTQTPRHKVTEMGQEVTMRCQPILGHNTVFWYRQTMMQGLELLAYFRNRAPLDDSGMPKDRFSAEMPDATLATLKIQPSEPRDSAVYFCASGPGRIGNTGELFFGEGSRLTVL.

This clone was counted a few times. The rearrangement joins TRBV7-3 to TRBJ1-1, with D possibly being TRBD1 (6 bases). This CDR3 has 15 amino acids. Germline V gene data show CDR1 as SGHTA and CDR2 as FQGTGA. Trimming removed 4 bases from V and 6 bases from J, with 18 bases in between. The CDR3 region is CASSSASQGYAEAFF. DNA for the CDR3: TGTGCCAGCAGCTCCGCCTCACAGGGCTATGCTGAAGCTTTCTTT.

This clone was detected ten times or more. The junction does not match germline at one end; this may be a read error. The chain uses TRBV7-7 and TRBJ2-3; tentatively, D is TRBD1 (6 bases). Germline V gene lookup returns CDR1 SSHAT and CDR2 FNYEAQ (reference sequence). This CDR3 region has 15 residues. The CDR3 DNA is TGTGCTAGCACCGTTCCGGGACAAAGCACAGATACGCAGTATTTT. It specifies CASTVPGQSTDTQYF.

V gene TRBV18 combines with J gene TRBJ1-1; D not resolved. V lost 3 bases, J lost 0 bases, and 8 bases lay in between. The CDR3 length is 14 residues. Germline V gene data show CDR1 as KGHSH and CDR2 as LQKENI. For the CDR3, the DNA is TGTGCCAGCTCACCTAGGATCATGAACACTGAAGCTTTCTTT. This encodes CASSPRIMNTEAFF.

The chain is built from TRBV7-3 and TRBJ2-3, with D tentatively TRBD1 (6 bases). CDR1 and CDR2 from the germline V gene are SGHTA and FQGTGA. The CDR3 has 14 amino acids. V lost 2 bases, J lost 2 bases, and 8 bases lay in between. The CDR3 bases are TGTGCCAGCAGCTTAGGGGACATCACAGATACGCAGTATTTT. Translation: CASSLGDITDTQYF.

The chain recombines TRBV4-3 with TRBJ1-6; 9 nucleotides agree with TRBD1. J was trimmed by 14 bases and V by 3 bases; bases with no gene match: 8. This CDR3 has 14 amino acids. Looked up from germline, CDR1 is LGHNA and CDR2 is YSLEER. The CDR3, as DNA: TGCGCCAGCAGCCAGGGACAGGGTGCCTCATCCCTCCACTTT. It specifies CASSQGQGASSLHF.

This clone was counted once. The V gene is TRBV5-1, the J gene TRBJ2-1; 7 bases fit TRBD1. V was pared by 5 bases and J by 7 bases, with 12 bases of the junction left unmatched. CDR3 length: 15 amino acids. Germline loops: CDR1 SGHRS, CDR2 YFSETQ. The CDR3 here is CASRATGTVQNEQFF. The CDR3 region has the DNA TGCGCCAGCAGAGCCACCGGGACAGTACAAAATGAGCAGTTCTTC.

Concerning this clone itself: Other DNA sequences in the sample encode the same CDR3. The J gene is TRBJ2-6, the V gene TRBV7-2; a weak D match, TRBD2 (5 bases). The V gene's germline CDR1 is SGHTA and CDR2 FQGNSA. V was shortened by 5 bases and J by 1 base, with 9 bases between the two germline ends. The CDR3 totals 15 residues. This CDR3 is CASSPGGSGANVLTF. As DNA, the CDR3 is TGTGCCAGCAGCCCCGGAGGTTCTGGGGCCAACGTCCTGACTTTC.

This clone was counted a few times. The chain uses TRBV19 and TRBJ2-5, with D maybe TRBD1 (7 bases). The CDR3 is 13 residues long. Between the trimmed V and J ends, which lost 6 bases and 5 bases, there was a span of 13 bases. Germline CDR1 and CDR2: LNHDA and SQIVND (reference sequence). CDR3 sequence: CASRRDSLETQYF. The CDR3 coding sequence is TGTGCCAGTAGGCGGGACAGCCTTGAGACCCAGTACTTC.

This clone has just a few counts. The chain employs TRBV5-6 and TRBJ2-5; possible D gene TRBD2, 6 bases. Germline V gives CDR1 SGHDT, CDR2 YYEEEE. Trimming left V 5 bases short and J 0 bases short, with 11 bases between. The CDR3 length is 14 residues. CDR3 nucleotides: TGTGCCAGCAGTTTCCGGGACTACCAAGAGACCCAGTACTTC. It is translated as CASSFRDYQETQYF.

This clone was seen more than once but under ten times. The chain links TRBV29-1 to TRBJ1-3; no clear D. V was shortened by 7 bases and J by 0 bases, with 10 bases between the two germline ends. Looked up from germline, CDR1 is SQVTM and CDR2 is ANQGSEA. The CDR3 length is 13 residues. The CDR3 here is CSAFGSSGNTIYF. CDR3 nucleotide sequence: TGCAGCGCCTTTGGGAGCTCTGGAAACACCATATATTTT. Drawing the rest from reference TRBV29-1 and TRBJ1-3, the complete variable domain is SAVISQKPSRDICQRGTSLTIQCQVDSQVTMMFWYRQQPGQSLTLIATANQGSEATYESGFVIDKFPISRPNLTFSTLTVSNMSPEDSSIYLCSAFGSSGNTIYFGEGSWLTVV.

As regards this clone: Different DNA sequences within this sample yield the same CDR3. The chain carries TRBV7-9 and TRBJ1-2; TRBD1 might be the D (5 bases). Germline values: CDR1 SEHNR, CDR2 FQNEAQ (reference sequence). V dropped 5 bases and J dropped 0 bases, with 10 bases sitting between them. The CDR3 has 14 amino acids. CDR3 DNA: TGTGCCAGCAGCCCCGGGGGGTCTAACTATGGCTACACCTTC. It codes for CASSPGGSNYGYTF.